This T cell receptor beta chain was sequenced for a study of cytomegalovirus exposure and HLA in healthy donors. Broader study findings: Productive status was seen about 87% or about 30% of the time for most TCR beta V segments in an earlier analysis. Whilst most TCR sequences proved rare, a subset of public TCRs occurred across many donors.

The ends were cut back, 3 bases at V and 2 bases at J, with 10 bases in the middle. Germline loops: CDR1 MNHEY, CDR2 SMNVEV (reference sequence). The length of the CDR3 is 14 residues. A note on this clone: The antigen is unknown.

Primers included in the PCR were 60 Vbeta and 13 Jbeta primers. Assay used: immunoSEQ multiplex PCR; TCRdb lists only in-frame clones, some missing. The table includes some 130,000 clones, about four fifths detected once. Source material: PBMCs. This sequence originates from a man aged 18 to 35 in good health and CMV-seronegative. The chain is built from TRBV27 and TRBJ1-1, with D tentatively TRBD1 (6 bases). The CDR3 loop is CASSFLGANTEAFF. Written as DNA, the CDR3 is TGTGCCAGCAGTTTCTTGGGGGCTAACACTGAAGCTTTCTTT.